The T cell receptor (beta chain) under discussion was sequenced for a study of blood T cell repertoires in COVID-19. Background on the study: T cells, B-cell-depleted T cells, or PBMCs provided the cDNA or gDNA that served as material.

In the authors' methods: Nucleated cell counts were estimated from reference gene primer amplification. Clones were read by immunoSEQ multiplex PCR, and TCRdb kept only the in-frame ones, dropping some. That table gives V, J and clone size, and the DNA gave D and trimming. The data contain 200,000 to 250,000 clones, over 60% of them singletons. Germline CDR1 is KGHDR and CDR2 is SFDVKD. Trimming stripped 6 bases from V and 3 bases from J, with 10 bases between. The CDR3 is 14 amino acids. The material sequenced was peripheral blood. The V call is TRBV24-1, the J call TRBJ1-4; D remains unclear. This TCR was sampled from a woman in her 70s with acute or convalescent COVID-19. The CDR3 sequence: CATSSAGSNEKLFF. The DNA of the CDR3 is TGTGCCACCAGTTCCGCGGGCTCTAATGAAAAACTGTTTTTT.